Presented here are 5 T cell receptor beta chains from one specimen sequenced in a study of graft-versus-host responses after intestinal transplantation. Data came from immunoSEQ multiplex PCR; TCRdb stores just in-frame clones and leaves some out. The table shows approximately 4,000 clones, with around 28% occurring only once. The sequencing here drew on alloreactive CD4+ T cells from a mixed lymphocyte reaction culture, taken before transplantation. Subset specified: CFSE-low proliferating T cells sorted from approximately 6-day pre-transplant mixed lymphocyte reaction (GvH or HvG direction). All receptors come from a human patient who was an organ donor for intestinal transplantation.

This clone was counted a few times. J is TRBJ1-1 and V is TRBV4-2, with a tentative D call TRBD1 (6 bases). The CDR3 covers 15 residues. CDR1 and CDR2 (germline): LGHNA, YNFKEQ. Trimming shortened V by 1 base and J by 1 base, and 10 bases separated the two germline ends. The CDR3 nucleotides read TGTGCCAGCAGCCAAGTTACGGGACAGAACACTGAAGCTTTCTTT. It specifies CASSQVTGQNTEAFF.

The CDR3 region is CASSGPGGFNTEAFF. CDR3 coding DNA: TGTGCCAGCAGCGGGCCAGGGGGCTTCAACACTGAAGCTTTCTTT. The chain is built from TRBV21-1 and TRBJ1-1; the D call of TRBD1 is as the table states it, not checked on the DNA. TRBV21-1 is a listed pseudogene. The CDR3 is 15 residues long.

J is TRBJ2-1 and V is TRBV9; D uncertain. This CDR3 is 13 amino acids long. The V and J ends lost 2 bases and 9 bases respectively, with 12 bases between them. Germline values: CDR1 SGDLS, CDR2 YYNGEE. The CDR3 region has the DNA TGTGCCAGCAGCGTCCATACTTCCTCTGAGCAGTTCTTC. This sequence encodes CASSVHTSSEQFF.

This clone turned up a few times. DNA for the CDR3: TGTGCCAGCAGCCACTCGCTGAGGAGGGGGGGGAACACTGAAGCTTTCTTT. Its protein product is CASSHSLRRGGNTEAFF. The chain uses TRBV11-2 and TRBJ1-1, with D tentatively TRBD1 (6 bases). This CDR3 is built from 17 residues. The V end lost 5 bases, the J end lost 1 base, and 20 bases lay between the germline ends. Germline CDR1 SGHAT, CDR2 FQNNGV.

The J gene is TRBJ2-4, the V gene TRBV5-6, with TRBD1 as a possible D gene (5 bases). The CDR3 is made up of 14 amino acids. Trimming took 1 base from V and 1 from J, leaving 6 bases between them. Germline loops: CDR1 SGHDT, CDR2 YYEEEE. The CDR3 DNA reads as TGTGCCAGCAGCTTGTCAGGGGCCAAAAACATTCAGTACTTC. Residues: CASSLSGAKNIQYF.